Sequencing of this T cell receptor beta chain was carried out in a study of blood T cells in healthy people across ages. Study-wide findings and caveats: Compared with aged donors, long-lived donors showed fewer expanded clones, suggesting selection. Estimates of total diversity, which came from one million sequenced T cells, were considered to be underestimates.

A second about 7 to 12 cycle PCR used barcoded and J-beta primers. TCRdb processed the 5' RACE reads anew with MiXCR; each CDR3 protein has one entry. This table has some 1.5 million distinct CDR3 sequences, 28% appearing once. Roughly 10 milliliters of peripheral blood were drawn from each donor into EDTA-treated tubes. Per sample, at least 5 micrograms of total RNA were extracted. The CDR3 consists of 15 residues. J gave up 2 bases and V 6 bases, and 5 bases lay outside the gene matches. Germline-derived CDR1 and CDR2 are SNHLY and FYNNEI. This clonotype was seen only a few times. Its antigen is as yet unknown.

The rearrangement uses TRBV2 and TRBJ1-4, with TRBD1 matching over 8 bases. What was sequenced was blood. The receptor was isolated from a woman in her twenties or thirties in good health. The CDR3 DNA sequence: TGTGCCAGCAGCGGACAGGGATGGACTAATGAAAAACTGTTTTTT. Translating gives CASSGQGWTNEKLFF.